These 20 T cell receptor beta chains share one sample of origin, sequenced in a study of CD8+CD57+ T cells in acquired aplastic anemia. The TCR beta profiling, which covered VDJ combination and CDR3 sequence, was carried out using genomic DNA as the template. MiXCR was run by TCRdb on the reads, yielding one entry per CDR3 protein. The sample consists of 130,000 or so distinct CDR3 sequences, under 60% of them appearing once. Those patients picked for sequencing had displayed CD8+CD57+ cell expansion on flow cytometry. The sample comprised sorted CD4+, CD8+, or CD8+CD57+ T cells (not recorded which) from PBMCs. Every receptor here comes from a human donor with aplastic anemia.

This chain connects TRBV20-1 to TRBJ1-3, with 8 bases fitting TRBD1. Per the germline V gene, CDR1 is DFQATT and CDR2 is SNEGSKA (reference sequence). The CDR3 is 13 amino acids. With V trimmed by 7 bases and J by 5 bases, 7 bases remained unmatched. The CDR3 nucleotides read TGCAGTGGGGGACAGGTTATACGAAACACCATATATTTT. Protein: CSGGQVIRNTIYF.

This clonotype was detected ten times or more. The V and J genes are TRBV7-9 and TRBJ1-2; 7 bases line up with TRBD1. The germline V gene encodes CDR1 SEHNR and CDR2 FQNEAQ (reference sequence). J lost 6 bases, V lost 5 bases, and 6 bases had no gene match. The CDR3 is 13 amino acids. CDR3 nucleotides: TGTGCCAGCAGCCAGGGCAGGGGGGATGGCTACACCTTC. It translates to CASSQGRGDGYTF.

The chain combines TRBV10-3 with TRBJ2-2; D remains ambiguous. The V gene's germline CDR1 is ENHRY and CDR2 SYGVKD. Trimming left V 5 bases short and J 6 bases short, with 4 bases between. The CDR3 runs to 11 residues. CDR3 residues: CAISLSGELFF. CDR3 nucleotides: TGTGCCATCAGTTTGTCCGGGGAGCTGTTTTTT.

The rearrangement uses TRBV13 and TRBJ2-1, with 7 bases lining up with TRBD2. This CDR3 comprises 18 residues. CDR1 PRHDT and CDR2 FYEKMQ come from the germline V gene (reference sequence). J lost 2 bases, V lost 1 base, and 11 bases had no gene match. The CDR3 sequence is CASSLERESGATYNEQFF. The CDR3 nucleotides are TGTGCCAGCAGCTTAGAGCGGGAAAGCGGGGCAACCTACAATGAGCAGTTCTTC.

The genes are TRBV20-1 and TRBJ2-1, with D perhaps matching TRBD2 (6 bases). This CDR3 region has 12 residues. The V end lost 6 bases, the J end lost 6 bases, and 12 bases lay between the germline ends. CDR1 is DFQATT and CDR2 is SNEGSKA in the germline V gene (reference sequence). The CDR3 is CSALAVPNEQFF. CDR3 in DNA: TGCAGTGCCTTAGCGGTTCCCAATGAGCAGTTCTTC.

This clonotype appeared a single time. The chain has TRBV24-1 and TRBJ2-2; D ambiguous. Per germline, CDR1 KGHDR and CDR2 SFDVKD. Trimming stripped 4 bases from V and 0 bases from J, with 2 bases between. This CDR3 has 13 residues. CDR3 loop: CATSDPNTGELFF. The CDR3 coding sequence is TGTGCCACCAGTGACCCGAACACCGGGGAGCTGTTTTTT.

The V call is TRBV7-3, the J call TRBJ2-1; TRBD1 matches 9 bases. CDR3 length: 14 residues. Trimming removed 7 bases from V and 9 bases from J; junction bases left unmatched: 10. The V gene's germline CDR1 is SGHTA and CDR2 FQGTGA. CDR3 protein: CASTPLGTGIEQFF. CDR3 DNA sequence: TGTGCCAGCACCCCCCTCGGGACAGGGATTGAGCAGTTCTTC.

This clonotype was found a few times. The chain is built from TRBV10-3 and TRBJ1-4; D call uncertain. V was pared by 6 bases and J by 5 bases, with 10 bases between. In germline, CDR1 is ENHRY, CDR2 SYGVKD. CDR3 length: 13 residues. The CDR3 loop is CAISIDPNEKLFF. In DNA form, the CDR3 reads TGTGCCATCAGCATCGACCCGAATGAAAAACTGTTTTTT.

The chain combines TRBV12-3 or TRBV12-4 with TRBJ2-7, with 13 bases that match TRBD2. V lost 6 bases, J lost 4 bases, and 9 bases stayed unmatched. There are 16 residues in the CDR3. The CDR3 here is CASSPAGLAGVYEQYF. In DNA, the CDR3 is TGTGCCAGCAGCCCCGCCGGACTAGCGGGAGTTTACGAGCAGTACTTC.

With respect to this clonotype: The CDR3 end shows no conserved phenylalanine or tryptophan, and so a read error is likely. The rearrangement joins TRBV6-5 to TRBJ1-2, with D perhaps matching TRBD1 (6 bases). The V end lost 4 bases, the J end lost 4 bases, and 13 bases lay between the germline ends. Germline V CDR1 and CDR2: MNHEY, SVGAGI. The CDR3 runs 14 residues. CDR3 protein: CASSSRTELYGYTS. The DNA of the CDR3 is TGTGCCAGCAGTTCCAGGACAGAACTCTATGGCTACACCTCC.

The chain recombines TRBV7-2 with TRBJ1-2; D gene ambiguous. The length of the CDR3 is 15 residues. Germline CDR1 and CDR2: SGHTA and FQGNSA. With 4 bases removed from V and 5 bases from J, the gap between germline ends came to 17 bases. The CDR3 loop reads CASSSEGVHQYGYTF. CDR3 DNA sequence: TGTGCCAGCAGCTCCGAAGGCGTGCACCAATATGGCTACACCTTC.

The chain recombines TRBV24-1 with TRBJ2-7, with D possibly matching TRBD1 (5 bases). The V gene lost 3 bases and the J gene lost 5 bases, with 13 bases spanning the gap. The CDR3 runs 14 residues. Germline V gene lookup returns CDR1 KGHDR and CDR2 SFDVKD. CDR3 loop: CATSDTGRIHEQYF. CDR3 nucleotide sequence: TGTGCCACCAGTGATACAGGACGGATCCACGAGCAGTACTTC.

The genes are TRBV25-1 and TRBJ2-7; D may be TRBD1 or TRBD2 (5 bases each). Trimming removed 6 bases at V and 2 bases at J, with 11 bases between. Germline V lookup: CDR1 MGHDK, CDR2 SYGVNS. This CDR3 region has 13 residues. This chain's CDR3 is CASSGTVTYEQYF. CDR3 coding DNA: TGTGCCAGCAGCGGGACGGTAACCTACGAGCAGTACTTC.

The chain is built from TRBV29-1 and TRBJ2-2, with 9 bases lining up with TRBD1. This CDR3 spans 13 amino acids. The germline gives CDR1 SQVTM, CDR2 ANQGSEA. Germline trimming cut 6 bases from V and 3 bases from J; bases unmatched to any gene: 2. The CDR3 reads CSVWTGDTGELFF. DNA of the CDR3: TGCAGCGTGTGGACAGGGGACACCGGGGAGCTGTTTTTT.

This clonotype was seen more than once but under ten times. V gene TRBV10-3 combines with J gene TRBJ1-2, with D maybe TRBD1 (5 bases). Per germline, CDR1 ENHRY and CDR2 SYGVKD. V dropped 10 bases and J dropped 8 bases, with 14 bases sitting between them. This CDR3 contains 11 residues. Written as DNA, the CDR3 is TGTGCCAGCGGCAGTGGGGCCGGCTACACCTTC. It is translated as CASGSGAGYTF.

This clonotype was counted only a few times. This chain uses TRBV27 with TRBJ1-2; D is undetermined. Trimming took 2 bases from V and 2 from J, leaving 6 bases between them. There are 13 residues in the CDR3. The germline CDR1 and CDR2 sequences are MNHEY and SMNVEV (reference sequence). CDR3 protein: CASSLPGNYGYTF. CDR3 DNA: TGTGCCAGCAGTTTACCGGGGAACTATGGCTACACCTTC.

In the case of this clonotype: A much more abundant neighbour one base away suggests this may be a read error. The chain uses TRBV7-9 and TRBJ1-4, with a tentative D call TRBD1 (5 bases). CDR3 length: 14 amino acids. Germline V gene lookup returns CDR1 SEHNR and CDR2 FQNEAQ (reference sequence). The CDR3: CASRTGLENEILFF. For the CDR3, the DNA is TGTGCCAGCAGAACGGGACTGGAAAATGAAATACTGTTTTTT.

V usage is TRBV29-1 and J usage is TRBJ1-2; D might be TRBD1 (6 bases). Trimming took off 4 bases at V and 8 bases at J, with 14 bases between the two ends. Germline CDR1 reads SQVTM; CDR2 reads ANQGSEA. CDR3 length: 12 amino acids. The CDR3 DNA reads TGCAGCGTTGCCGGGGCAGGGGAGGGCTACACCTTC. This gives the protein CSVAGAGEGYTF.

This clonotype appeared many times. The gene calls are TRBV25-1 and TRBJ2-7; D not resolved. The ends were cut back, 8 bases at V and 3 bases at J, with 5 bases in the middle. Germline V gene lookup returns CDR1 MGHDK and CDR2 SYGVNS. The CDR3 is 10 amino acids. The CDR3 sequence: CASELYEQYF. The CDR3 region has the DNA TGTGCCAGCGAGCTCTACGAGCAGTACTTC.

The chain employs TRBV7-6 and TRBJ2-7; D is ambiguous. From germline, CDR1 is SGHVS and CDR2 FNYEAQ. V gave up 2 bases and J gave up 4 bases, with 9 bases separating them. The CDR3 length is 13 residues. The CDR3 nucleotides are TGTGCCAGCAGCTTATCCCAGCAGTACGAGCAGTACTTC. Its protein product is CASSLSQQYEQYF. Together with reference TRBV7-6 and TRBJ2-7, the CDR3 gives the full variable domain: GAGVSQSPRYKVTKRGQDVALRCDPISGHVSLYWYRQALGQGPEFLTYFNYEAQQDKSGLPNDRFSAERPEGSISTLTIQRTEQRDSAMYRCASSLSQQYEQYFGPGTRLTVT.